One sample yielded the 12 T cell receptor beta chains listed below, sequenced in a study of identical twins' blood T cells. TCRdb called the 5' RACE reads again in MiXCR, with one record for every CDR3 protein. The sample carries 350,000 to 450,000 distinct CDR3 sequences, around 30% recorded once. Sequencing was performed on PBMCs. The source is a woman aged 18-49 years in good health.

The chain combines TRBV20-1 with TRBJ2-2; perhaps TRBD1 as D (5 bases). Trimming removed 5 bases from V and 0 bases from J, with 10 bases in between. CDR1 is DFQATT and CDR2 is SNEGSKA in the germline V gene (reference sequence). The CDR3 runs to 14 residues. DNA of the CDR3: TGCAGTGCTGCCCGACAGACGAACACCGGGGAGCTGTTTTTT. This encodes CSAARQTNTGELFF.

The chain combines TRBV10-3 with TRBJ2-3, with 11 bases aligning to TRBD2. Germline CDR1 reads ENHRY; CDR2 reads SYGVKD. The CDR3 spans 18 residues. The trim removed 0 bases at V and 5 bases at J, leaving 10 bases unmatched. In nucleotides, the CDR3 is TGTGCCATCAGTGAGTCGACTAGCGGGGCCCGACACGAAGATACGCAGTATTTT. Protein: CAISESTSGARHEDTQYF.

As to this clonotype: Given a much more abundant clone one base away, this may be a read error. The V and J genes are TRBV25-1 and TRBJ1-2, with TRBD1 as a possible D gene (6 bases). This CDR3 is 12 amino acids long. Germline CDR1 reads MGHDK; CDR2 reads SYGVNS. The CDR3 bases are TGTGCCATCAGTGGGGGCCCCTATGGCTACACCTTC. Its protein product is CAISGGPYGYTF.

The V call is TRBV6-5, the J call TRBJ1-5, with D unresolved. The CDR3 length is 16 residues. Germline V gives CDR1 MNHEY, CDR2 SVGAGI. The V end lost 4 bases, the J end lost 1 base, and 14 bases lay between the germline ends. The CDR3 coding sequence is TGTGCCAGCAGTTCCACCTATGGGTTCAGCAATCAGCCCCAGCATTTT. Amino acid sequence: CASSSTYGFSNQPQHF.

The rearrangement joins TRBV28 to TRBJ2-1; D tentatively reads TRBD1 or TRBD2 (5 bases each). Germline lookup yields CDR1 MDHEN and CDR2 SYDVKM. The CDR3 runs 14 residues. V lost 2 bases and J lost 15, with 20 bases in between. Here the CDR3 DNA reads TGTGCCAGCAGTTTAACCAGGAGACCCCTCGGGGCGTTCTTC. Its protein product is CASSLTRRPLGAFF.

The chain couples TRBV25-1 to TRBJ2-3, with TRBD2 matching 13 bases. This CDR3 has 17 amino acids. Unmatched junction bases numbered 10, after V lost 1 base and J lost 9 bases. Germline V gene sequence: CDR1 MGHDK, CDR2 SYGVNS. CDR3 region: CASSELTSGGIGVTQYF. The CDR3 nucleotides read TGTGCCAGCAGTGAATTGACTAGCGGGGGGATTGGAGTCACGCAGTATTTT.

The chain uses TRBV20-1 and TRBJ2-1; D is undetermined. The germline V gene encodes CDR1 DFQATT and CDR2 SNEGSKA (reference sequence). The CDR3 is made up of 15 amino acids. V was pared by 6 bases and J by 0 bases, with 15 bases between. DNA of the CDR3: TGCAGTGCGAGCCCCCTACGAAGCTCCTACAATGAGCAGTTCTTC. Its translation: CSASPLRSSYNEQFF.

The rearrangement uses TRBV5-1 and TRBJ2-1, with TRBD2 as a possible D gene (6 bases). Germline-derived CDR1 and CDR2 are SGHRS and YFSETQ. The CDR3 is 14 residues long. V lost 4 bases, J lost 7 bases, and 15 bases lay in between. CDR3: CASSAGTAENEQFF. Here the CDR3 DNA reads TGCGCCAGCAGCGCAGGGACTGCGGAAAATGAGCAGTTCTTC.

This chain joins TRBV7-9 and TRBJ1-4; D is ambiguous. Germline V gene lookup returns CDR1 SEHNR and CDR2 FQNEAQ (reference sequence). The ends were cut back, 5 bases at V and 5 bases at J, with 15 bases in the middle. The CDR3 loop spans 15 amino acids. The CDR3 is CASSRAGGQNEKLFF. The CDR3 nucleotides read TGTGCCAGCAGCCGAGCGGGAGGGCAGAATGAAAAACTGTTTTTT.

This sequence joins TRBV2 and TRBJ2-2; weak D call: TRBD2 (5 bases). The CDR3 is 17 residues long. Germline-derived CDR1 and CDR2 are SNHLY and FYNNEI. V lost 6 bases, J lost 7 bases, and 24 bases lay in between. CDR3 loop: CASSSDLGLAISGELFF. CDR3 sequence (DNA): TGTGCCAGCAGCTCCGACTTGGGTCTAGCTATCAGCGGGGAGCTGTTTTTT.

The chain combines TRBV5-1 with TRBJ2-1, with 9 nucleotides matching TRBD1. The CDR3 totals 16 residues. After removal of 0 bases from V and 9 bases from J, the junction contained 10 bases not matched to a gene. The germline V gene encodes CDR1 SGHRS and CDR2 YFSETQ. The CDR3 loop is CASSLDGTGILTEQFF. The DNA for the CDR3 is TGCGCCAGCAGCTTGGATGGGACAGGGATCCTCACTGAGCAGTTCTTC.

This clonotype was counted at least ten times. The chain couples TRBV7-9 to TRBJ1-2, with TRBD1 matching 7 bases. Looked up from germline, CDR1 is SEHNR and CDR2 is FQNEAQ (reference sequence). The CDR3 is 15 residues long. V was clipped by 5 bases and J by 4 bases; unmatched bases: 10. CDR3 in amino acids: CASSLTGQRLYGYTF. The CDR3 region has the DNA TGTGCCAGCAGCCTTACGGGACAGAGACTCTATGGCTACACCTTC.